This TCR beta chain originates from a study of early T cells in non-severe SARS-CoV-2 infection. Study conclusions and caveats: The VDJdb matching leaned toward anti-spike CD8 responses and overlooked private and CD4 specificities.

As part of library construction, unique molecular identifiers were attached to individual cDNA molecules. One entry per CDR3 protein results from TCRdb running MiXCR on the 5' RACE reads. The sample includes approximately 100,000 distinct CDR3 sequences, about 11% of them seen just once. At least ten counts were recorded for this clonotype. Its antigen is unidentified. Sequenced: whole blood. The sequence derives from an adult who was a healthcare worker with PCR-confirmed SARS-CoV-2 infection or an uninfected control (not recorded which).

The CDR3 here is CASSPLRGSTSYEQYF. Here the CDR3 DNA reads TGTGCCAGCAGCCCACTCAGGGGTTCAACCTCCTACGAGCAGTACTTC. V gene TRBV14 combines with J gene TRBJ2-7; D may be TRBD1 (6 bases). The CDR3 is 16 residues long. Between the trimmed V and J ends, which lost 4 bases and 0 bases, there was a span of 16 bases. The germline V gene encodes CDR1 SGHDN and CDR2 FVKESK.